The 13 T cell receptor beta chains given below trace back to one sample, sequenced in a study of blood T cell repertoires in COVID-19. The method was immunoSEQ multiplex PCR; TCRdb's version includes in-frame clones alone and lacks a portion of them. Among about 130,000 clones, about 85% were seen once, and the ten largest hold over 9.5%. Sequenced: peripheral blood. The receptors stem from a man in his 60s with acute or convalescent COVID-19.

Here the CDR3 reads CASSFPGQGIYEQYF. Here the CDR3 DNA reads TGCGCCAGCAGCTTCCCGGGACAGGGGATCTACGAGCAGTACTTC. The chain couples TRBV5-1 to TRBJ2-7; 10 nucleotides match TRBD1. The CDR3 consists of 15 residues. J was trimmed by 3 bases and V by 2 bases; bases with no gene match: 5. The germline V gene encodes CDR1 SGHRS and CDR2 YFSETQ.

The CDR3 sequence is CASSPPGDNYGYTF. CDR3 DNA: TGTGCCAGCTCACCACCCGGGGATAACTATGGCTACACCTTC. The rearrangement links TRBV18 to TRBJ1-2; D unresolved. V lost 0 bases, J lost 1 base, and 6 bases lay in between. CDR1 is KGHSH and CDR2 is LQKENI in the germline V gene. The CDR3 loop spans 14 amino acids.

The chain employs TRBV10-3 and TRBJ1-4; perhaps TRBD1 as D (6 bases). This CDR3 contains 13 residues. The ends were cut back, 10 bases at V and 8 bases at J, with 17 bases in the middle. Per the germline V gene, CDR1 is ENHRY and CDR2 is SYGVKD. CDR3: CASRGGGTEKLFF. Here the CDR3 DNA reads TGTGCCAGCAGGGGCGGAGGGACGGAAAAACTGTTTTTT.

The chain combines TRBV28 with TRBJ2-7, with 8 bases that match TRBD2. The V gene's germline CDR1 is MDHEN and CDR2 SYDVKM. CDR3 length: 14 residues. V was clipped by 4 bases and J by 3 bases; unmatched bases: 5. This CDR3 reads CASSSGLDFYEQYF. The CDR3 DNA sequence: TGTGCCAGCAGTTCGGGACTAGATTTCTACGAGCAGTACTTC.

The rearrangement links TRBV18 to TRBJ1-1; TRBD1 matches 10 bases. V shed 2 bases, J shed 2 bases, and the junction held 5 bases outside the gene matches. There are 16 residues in the CDR3. The germline V gene has CDR1 KGHSH and CDR2 LQKENI. The CDR3 DNA reads TGTGCCAGCTCACCAGGACAGGGGGGTAAAAACACTGAAGCTTTCTTT. Encoded protein: CASSPGQGGKNTEAFF.

The chain carries TRBV28 and TRBJ2-3; a possible D gene is TRBD1 (6 bases). Looked up from germline, CDR1 is MDHEN and CDR2 is SYDVKM. The CDR3 consists of 13 residues. V was shortened by 5 bases and J by 6 bases, with 12 bases between the two germline ends. The CDR3 loop is CASSGQHRDTQYF. CDR3 in DNA: TGTGCCAGCAGTGGACAGCACAGGGATACGCAGTATTTT.

This chain joins TRBV25-1 and TRBJ1-5; 9 positions agree with TRBD1. This CDR3 is built from 16 residues. Germline V lookup: CDR1 MGHDK, CDR2 SYGVNS. J was trimmed by 11 bases and V by 1 base; bases with no gene match: 12. CDR3 in amino acids: CASSELADRGRRAQHF. The CDR3 DNA is TGTGCCAGCAGTGAATTAGCGGACAGGGGTCGCAGAGCCCAGCATTTT.

The rearrangement joins TRBV30 to TRBJ1-4; TRBD1 matches at 11 bases. The CDR3 extends over 20 amino acids. Germline trimming cut 0 bases from V and 2 bases from J; bases unmatched to any gene: 14. Germline V lookup: CDR1 GTSNPN, CDR2 SVGIG (reference sequence). The CDR3 DNA follows: TGTGCCTGGAGTGTATATGGACAGGGGGCCGTTGTTAATACTAATGAAAAACTGTTTTTT. Translation gives CAWSVYGQGAVVNTNEKLFF. Variable domain in full (rest from reference TRBV30 and TRBJ1-4): SQTIHQWPATLVQPVGSPLSLECTVEGTSNPNLYWYRQAAGRGLQLLFYSVGIGQISSEVPQNLSASRPQDRQFILSSKKLLLSDSGFYLCAWSVYGQGAVVNTNEKLFFGSGTQLSVL.

This clone has a single count. At one end, the junction sequence differs from germline, possibly due to a read error. V and J are TRBV19 and TRBJ2-7; D possibly corresponds to TRBD1 (5 bases). The length of the CDR3 is 14 residues. Germline V gene sequence: CDR1 LNHDA, CDR2 SQIVND (reference sequence). CDR3: CASTIHGRAYEQYF. Written as DNA, the CDR3 is TGTGCCAGTACTATACACGGCAGGGCCTACGAGCAGTACTTC.

The chain is built from TRBV15 and TRBJ2-2; the match to TRBD2 covers 7 bases. Germline CDR1 and CDR2: LNHNV and YYDKDF (reference sequence). CDR3 length equals 15 residues. V dropped 3 bases and J dropped 3; count of bases not matched to a gene: 4. CDR3: CATSSREGYTGELFF. For the CDR3, the DNA is TGTGCCACCAGCAGTAGGGAGGGCTACACCGGGGAGCTGTTTTTT. The full variable domain, with the rest looked up from reference TRBV15 and TRBJ2-2, is DAMVIQNPRYQVTQFGKPVTLSCSQTLNHNVMYWYQQKSSQAPKLLFHYYDKDFNNEADTPDNFQSRRPNTSFCFLDIRSPGLGDTAMYLCATSSREGYTGELFFGEGSRLTVL.

The J gene is TRBJ2-3, the V gene TRBV24-1, with D perhaps matching TRBD1 (9 bases). Looked up from germline, CDR1 is KGHDR and CDR2 is SFDVKD. The V and J ends lost 4 bases and 6 bases respectively, with 16 bases between them. The CDR3 contains 15 residues. This CDR3 reads CATSDRSGTGDTQYF. The CDR3 region has the DNA TGTGCCACCAGTGACCGTAGCGGGACAGGGGATACGCAGTATTTT.

The chain is built from TRBV27 and TRBJ1-2; tentatively, D is TRBD1 (6 bases). V was pared by 6 bases and J by 1 base, with 9 bases between. The CDR3 loop spans 13 amino acids. CDR1 and CDR2 from the germline V gene are MNHEY and SMNVEV (reference sequence). CDR3: CASRKQGNYGYTF. The CDR3 bases are TGTGCCAGCAGAAAACAGGGTAACTATGGCTACACCTTC.

This clone was seen once. This chain joins TRBV7-2 and TRBJ2-3, with 7 nucleotides matching TRBD1. The ends lost 6 bases at V and 6 bases at J; junction bases unmatched: 12. The CDR3 totals 15 residues. The germline gives CDR1 SGHTA, CDR2 FQGNSA. CDR3 DNA sequence: TGTGCCAGCAGTCCCCCAGGGGGATCATACGATACGCAGTATTTT. It specifies CASSPPGGSYDTQYF.